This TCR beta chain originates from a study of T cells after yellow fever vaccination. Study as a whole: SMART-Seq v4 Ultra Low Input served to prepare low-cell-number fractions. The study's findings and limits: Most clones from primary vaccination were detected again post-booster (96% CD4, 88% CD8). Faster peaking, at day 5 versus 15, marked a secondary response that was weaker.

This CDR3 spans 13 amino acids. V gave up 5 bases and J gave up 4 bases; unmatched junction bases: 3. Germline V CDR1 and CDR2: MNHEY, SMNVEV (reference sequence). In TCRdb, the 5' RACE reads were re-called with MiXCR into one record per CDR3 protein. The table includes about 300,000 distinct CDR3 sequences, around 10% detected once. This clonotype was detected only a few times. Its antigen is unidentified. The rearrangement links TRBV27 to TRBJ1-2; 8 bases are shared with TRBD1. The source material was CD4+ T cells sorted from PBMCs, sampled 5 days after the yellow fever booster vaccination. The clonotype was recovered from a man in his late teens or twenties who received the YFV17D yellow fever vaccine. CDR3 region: CASSRTGSYGYTF. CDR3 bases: TGTGCCAGCAGTAGGACAGGGAGCTATGGCTACACCTTC.